Below, 15 T cell receptor beta chains from the same sample are listed, as sequenced in a study of Graves' ophthalmopathy and Graves' hyperthyroidism. Beta-chain TCR CDR3 regions were amplified from RNA transcripts. RT-PCR was first run with HTBI primers, then multiplex PCR in a second round. In TCRdb, the multiplex PCR reads were re-called with MiXCR into one record per CDR3 protein. The profile shows under 60,000 distinct CDR3 sequences, roughly 47% of them singletons. Sample: peripheral blood. The receptors shown here come from an adult woman with Graves' ophthalmopathy.

This clonotype has at least ten counts. The chain couples TRBV27 to TRBJ1-2; perhaps TRBD1 as D (5 bases). This CDR3 has 13 residues. CDR1 is MNHEY, CDR2 SMNVEV, per germline (reference sequence). Trimming took off 3 bases at V and 3 bases at J, with 8 bases between the two ends. CDR3 in amino acids: CASSFQGDYGYTF. The CDR3, as DNA: TGTGCCAGCAGTTTTCAGGGAGACTATGGCTACACCTTC.

The table lists this clonotype with many counts. This chain joins TRBV5-1 and TRBJ2-2; 11 bases align to TRBD1. Trimming took 6 bases from V and 3 from J; bases not matched to a gene: 4. Germline V gene sequence: CDR1 SGHRS, CDR2 YFSETQ. There are 15 residues in the CDR3. Here the CDR3 DNA reads TGCGCCAGCACCGGGACAGGGGGATACACCGGGGAGCTGTTTTTT. It specifies CASTGTGGYTGELFF.

There are many counts of this clonotype. The rearrangement links TRBV7-3 to TRBJ1-1; D remains unclear. In germline, CDR1 is SGHTA, CDR2 FQGTGA. V gave up 1 base and J gave up 10 bases, with 13 bases separating them. The CDR3 extends over 13 amino acids. The CDR3 DNA is TGTGCCAGCAGCTTAATAGCAGATGATGGAGCTTTCTTT. Translating it yields CASSLIADDGAFF.

On this clonotype: A read error may account for a junction end that differs from germline. This chain uses TRBV5-5 with TRBJ2-5, with TRBD2 as a possible D gene (6 bases). The germline V gene encodes CDR1 SGHKS and CDR2 YYEKEE (reference sequence). The CDR3 contains 15 residues. The DNA for the CDR3 is TGTGCCAGCAGACCTGGCGGGGTGCCCCAAGAGACTCAGTACTTC. Translated: CASRPGGVPQETQYF.

This clonotype was picked up many times. The chain combines TRBV29-1 with TRBJ1-1; weak D call: TRBD1 (5 bases). Germline V lookup: CDR1 SQVTM, CDR2 ANQGSEA. The V gene lost 5 bases and the J gene lost 3 bases, with 10 bases spanning the gap. The CDR3 extends over 12 amino acids. In DNA, the CDR3 is TGCAGCGTTTGGGGCGCCGACACTGAAGCTTTCTTT. Translation gives CSVWGADTEAFF.

This clonotype counts as medium-sized. The chain has TRBV15 and TRBJ1-4; maybe TRBD1 (5 bases). V lost 9 bases and J lost 5, with 16 bases in between. The CDR3 is 14 residues long. Germline V gene lookup returns CDR1 LNHNV and CDR2 YYDKDF (reference sequence). CDR3: CATKGGDGNEKLFF. CDR3 nucleotides: TGTGCCACTAAAGGAGGGGACGGGAATGAAAAACTGTTTTTT.

This clonotype has at least ten counts. V is TRBV9 and J is TRBJ1-6; TRBD1 is a possible D gene (6 bases). CDR3 size: 15 residues. In germline, CDR1 is SGDLS, CDR2 YYNGEE. V was cut by 5 bases and J by 5 bases, with 14 bases left in between. CDR3 loop: CASRKAQGHNSPLHF. Here the CDR3 DNA reads TGTGCCAGCAGGAAAGCACAGGGACATAATTCACCCCTCCACTTT.

This clonotype is labeled medium-sized (0.01 to 0.1%). This rearrangement joins TRBV7-2 to TRBJ1-2; unclear D gene. CDR1 and CDR2 (germline): SGHTA, FQGNSA. The V gene lost 2 bases and the J gene lost 8 bases, with 15 bases spanning the gap. The CDR3 sequence is 14 residues long. The DNA of the CDR3 is TGTGCCAGCAGCTTAAGTGAGGGAGCGGAAGGCTACACCTTC. This encodes CASSLSEGAEGYTF.

This clonotype has ten or more counts. The rearrangement links TRBV12-3 or TRBV12-4 to TRBJ1-6; 8 bases are a match to TRBD1. The length of the CDR3 is 16 residues. V was pared by 4 bases and J by 12 bases, with 14 bases of the junction left unmatched. The CDR3 loop is CASSSSLSGGGRPLHF. The CDR3 DNA sequence: TGTGCCAGCAGTTCTTCCCTTTCAGGGGGCGGTAGACCCCTCCACTTT.

This clonotype showed up many times. The J gene is TRBJ2-3, the V gene TRBV7-2; possible D gene TRBD1, 5 bases. CDR1 is SGHTA and CDR2 is FQGNSA in the germline V gene. The CDR3 extends over 14 amino acids. Trimming cost V 3 bases and J 1 base, with 8 bases left between them. The CDR3 spells CASSFRAGTDTQYF. The CDR3, as DNA: TGTGCCAGCAGCTTCAGGGCAGGCACAGATACGCAGTATTTT.

V and J are TRBV5-1 and TRBJ2-7, with D possibly TRBD1 on 5 matching bases. The ends were cut back, 0 bases at V and 4 bases at J, with 5 bases in the middle. CDR1 and CDR2 (germline): SGHRS, YFSETQ. This CDR3 comprises 12 residues. The CDR3 nucleotides read TGCGCCAGCAGCTTGGAGGGGTACGAGCAGTACTTC. Translation gives CASSLEGYEQYF.

This clonotype was seen at least ten times. The gene calls are TRBV7-9 and TRBJ1-1, with D hard to call. Trimming took off 1 base at V and 4 bases at J, with 4 bases between the two ends. Germline CDR1 and CDR2: SEHNR and FQNEAQ (reference sequence). The CDR3 totals 12 residues. In DNA form, the CDR3 reads TGTGCCAGCAGCTTAGGGTCCACTGAAGCTTTCTTT. Protein sequence: CASSLGSTEAFF.

This clonotype was seen many times. The rearrangement uses TRBV3-1 and TRBJ2-5; TRBD2 matches 8 bases. Germline assignment: CDR1 LGHDT and CDR2 YNNKEL (reference sequence). V lost 7 bases and J lost 7; bases outside the gene matches: 8. The CDR3 has 13 amino acids. This chain's CDR3 is CASTSAAGGTQYF. As DNA, the CDR3 is TGTGCCAGCACCTCCGCGGCGGGAGGGACCCAGTACTTC.

The chain uses TRBV9 and TRBJ2-7; D is unclear. CDR1 SGDLS and CDR2 YYNGEE come from the germline V gene. The CDR3 length is 13 residues. V lost 0 bases to trimming and J lost 6 bases, with 10 bases between them. CDR3 sequence: CASSVEGGGEQYF. CDR3 nucleotides: TGTGCCAGCAGCGTAGAAGGTGGCGGCGAGCAGTACTTC.

The rearrangement joins TRBV3-1 to TRBJ2-2, with 7 bases that match TRBD1. Germline V CDR1 and CDR2: LGHDT, YNNKEL (reference sequence). V lost 4 bases, J lost 0 bases, and 2 bases stayed unmatched. The CDR3 is 15 residues long. CDR3 loop: CASSRQGTNTGELFF. Here the CDR3 DNA reads TGTGCCAGCAGCCGACAGGGTACGAACACCGGGGAGCTGTTTTTT.